Here is one T cell receptor (beta chain) with its context. V lost 4 bases to trimming and J lost 3 bases, with 13 bases between them. The germline gives CDR1 LNHDA, CDR2 SQIVND (reference sequence). CDR3 length equals 14 residues. Some clones are missing from TCRdb's copy, which holds only in-frame ones; the method was immunoSEQ multiplex PCR. The sample consists of 170,000 or so clones, approximately 90% of them appearing once. The data belong to a study of blood T cell repertoires in COVID-19. Sequenced: peripheral blood. V is TRBV19 and J is TRBJ2-7, with TRBD1 as a possible D gene (6 bases). The origin of this receptor is a man between 50 and 59 years old with acute or convalescent COVID-19. DNA of the CDR3: TGTGCCAGTAGTAATACAGGGAGTAGCTACGAGCAGTACTTC. Amino acids: CASSNTGSSYEQYF.